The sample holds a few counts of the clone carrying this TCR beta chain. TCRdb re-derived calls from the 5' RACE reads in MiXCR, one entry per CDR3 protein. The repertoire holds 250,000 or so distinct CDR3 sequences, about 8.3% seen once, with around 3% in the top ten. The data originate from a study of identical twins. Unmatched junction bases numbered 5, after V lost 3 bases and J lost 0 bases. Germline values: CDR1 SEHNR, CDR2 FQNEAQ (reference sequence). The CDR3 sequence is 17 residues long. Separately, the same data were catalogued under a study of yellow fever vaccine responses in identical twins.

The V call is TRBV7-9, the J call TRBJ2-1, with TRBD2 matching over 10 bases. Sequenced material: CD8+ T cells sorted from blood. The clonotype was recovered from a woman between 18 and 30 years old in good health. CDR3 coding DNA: TGTGCCAGCAGCTTTGGCCTAGCGGGAGACTCCTACAATGAGCAGTTCTTC. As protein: CASSFGLAGDSYNEQFF.